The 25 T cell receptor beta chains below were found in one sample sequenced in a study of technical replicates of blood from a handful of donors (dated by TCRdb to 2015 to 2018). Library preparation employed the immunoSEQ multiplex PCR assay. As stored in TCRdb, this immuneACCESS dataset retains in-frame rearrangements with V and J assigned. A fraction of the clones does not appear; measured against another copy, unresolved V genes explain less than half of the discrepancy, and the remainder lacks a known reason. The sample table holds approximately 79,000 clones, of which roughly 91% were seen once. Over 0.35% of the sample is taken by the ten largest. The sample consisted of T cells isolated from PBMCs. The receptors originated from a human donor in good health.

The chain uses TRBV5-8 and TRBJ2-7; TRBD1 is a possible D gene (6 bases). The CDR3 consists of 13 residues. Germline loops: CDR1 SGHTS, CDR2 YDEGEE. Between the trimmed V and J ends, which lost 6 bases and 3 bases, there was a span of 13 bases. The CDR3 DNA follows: TGTGCCAGCAAGGGCAGGGGCGTCTACGAGCAGTACTTC. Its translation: CASKGRGVYEQYF.

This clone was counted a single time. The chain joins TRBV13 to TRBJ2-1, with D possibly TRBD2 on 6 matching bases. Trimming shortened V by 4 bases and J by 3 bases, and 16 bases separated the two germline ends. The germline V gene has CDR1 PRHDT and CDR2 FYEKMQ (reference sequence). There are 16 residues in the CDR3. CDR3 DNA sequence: TGTGCCAGCAGCTGGGGGACGGGAGCCCACTACAATGAGCAGTTCTTC. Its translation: CASSWGTGAHYNEQFF.

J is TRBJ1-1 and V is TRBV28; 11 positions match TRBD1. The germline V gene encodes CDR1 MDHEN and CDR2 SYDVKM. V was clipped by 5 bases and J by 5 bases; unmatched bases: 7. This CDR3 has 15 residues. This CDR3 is CASSGTGGVFTEAFF. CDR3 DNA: TGTGCCAGCAGTGGGACAGGGGGAGTTTTTACTGAAGCTTTCTTT.

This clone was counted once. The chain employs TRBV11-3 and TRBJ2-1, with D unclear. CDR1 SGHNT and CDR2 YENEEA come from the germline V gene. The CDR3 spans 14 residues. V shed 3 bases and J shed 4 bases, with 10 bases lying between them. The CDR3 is CASSLGYSYNEQFF. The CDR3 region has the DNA TGTGCCAGCAGCTTGGGCTATTCTTACAATGAGCAGTTCTTC.

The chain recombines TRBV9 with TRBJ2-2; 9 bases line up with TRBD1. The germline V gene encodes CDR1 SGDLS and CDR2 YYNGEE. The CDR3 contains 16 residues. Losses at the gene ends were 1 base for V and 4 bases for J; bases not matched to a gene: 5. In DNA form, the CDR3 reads TGTGCCAGCAGCGTATGGGACAGGGCGGTCACCGGGGAGCTGTTTTTT. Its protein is CASSVWDRAVTGELFF.

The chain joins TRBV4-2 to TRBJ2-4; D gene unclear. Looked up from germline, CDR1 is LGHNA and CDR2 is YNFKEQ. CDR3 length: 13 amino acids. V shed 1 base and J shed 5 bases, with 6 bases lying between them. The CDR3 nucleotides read TGTGCCAGCAGCCAAGCCAGGCAAAACATTCAGTACTTC. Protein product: CASSQARQNIQYF.

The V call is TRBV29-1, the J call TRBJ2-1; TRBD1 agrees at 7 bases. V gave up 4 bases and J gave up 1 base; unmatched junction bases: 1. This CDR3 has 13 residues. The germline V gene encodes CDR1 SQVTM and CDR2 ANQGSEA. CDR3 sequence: CSVGQGSYNEQFF. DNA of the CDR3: TGCAGCGTTGGACAGGGATCCTACAATGAGCAGTTCTTC.

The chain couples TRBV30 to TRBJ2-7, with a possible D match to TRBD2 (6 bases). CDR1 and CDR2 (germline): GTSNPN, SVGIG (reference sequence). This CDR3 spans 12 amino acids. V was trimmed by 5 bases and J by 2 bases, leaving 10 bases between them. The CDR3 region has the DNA TGTGCCTGGGGGGACTGGACCTACGAGCAGTACTTC. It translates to CAWGDWTYEQYF.

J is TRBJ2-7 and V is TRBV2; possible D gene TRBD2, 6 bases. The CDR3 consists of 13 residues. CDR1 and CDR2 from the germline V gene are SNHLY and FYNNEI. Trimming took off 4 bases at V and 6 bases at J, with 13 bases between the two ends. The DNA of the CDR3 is TGTGCCAGCAGTGCCCGGGACTCTCTCGAGCAGTACTTC. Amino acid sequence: CASSARDSLEQYF.

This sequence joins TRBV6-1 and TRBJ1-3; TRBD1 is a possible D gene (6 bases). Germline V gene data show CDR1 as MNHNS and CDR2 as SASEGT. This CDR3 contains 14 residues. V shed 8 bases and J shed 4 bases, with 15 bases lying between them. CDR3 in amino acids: CASQAGTSGNTIYF. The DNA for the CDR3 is TGTGCCAGCCAGGCCGGGACATCAGGAAACACCATATATTTT.

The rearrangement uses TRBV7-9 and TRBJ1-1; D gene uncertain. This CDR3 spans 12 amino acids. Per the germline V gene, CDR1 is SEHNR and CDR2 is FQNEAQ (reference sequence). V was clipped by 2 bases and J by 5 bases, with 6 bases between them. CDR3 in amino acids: CASSLTGTEAFF. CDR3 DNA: TGTGCCAGCAGCTTAACCGGGACTGAAGCTTTCTTT.

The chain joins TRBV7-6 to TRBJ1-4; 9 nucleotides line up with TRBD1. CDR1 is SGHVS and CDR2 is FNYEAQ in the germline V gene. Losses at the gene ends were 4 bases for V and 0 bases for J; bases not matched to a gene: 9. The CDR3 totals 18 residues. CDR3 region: CASSSRPGQGPTNEKLFF. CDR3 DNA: TGTGCCAGCAGCTCCCGACCGGGACAGGGTCCAACTAATGAAAAACTGTTTTTT. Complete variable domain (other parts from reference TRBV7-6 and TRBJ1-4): GAGVSQSPRYKVTKRGQDVALRCDPISGHVSLYWYRQALGQGPEFLTYFNYEAQQDKSGLPNDRFSAERPEGSISTLTIQRTEQRDSAMYRCASSSRPGQGPTNEKLFFGSGTQLSVL.

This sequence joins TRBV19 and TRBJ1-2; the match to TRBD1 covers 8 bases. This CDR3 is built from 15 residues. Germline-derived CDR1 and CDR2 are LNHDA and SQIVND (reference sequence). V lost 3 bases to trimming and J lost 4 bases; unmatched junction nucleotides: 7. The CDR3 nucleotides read TGTGCCAGTAGTATCGGGACCGGGACAGGCTATGGCTACACCTTC. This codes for CASSIGTGTGYGYTF.

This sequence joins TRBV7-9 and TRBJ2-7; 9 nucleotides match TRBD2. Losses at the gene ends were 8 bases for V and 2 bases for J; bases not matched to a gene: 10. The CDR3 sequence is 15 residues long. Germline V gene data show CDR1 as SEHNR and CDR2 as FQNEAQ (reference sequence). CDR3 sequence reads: CASGGTSSPTYEQYF. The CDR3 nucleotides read TGTGCCAGCGGAGGGACTAGCTCCCCTACCTACGAGCAGTACTTC.

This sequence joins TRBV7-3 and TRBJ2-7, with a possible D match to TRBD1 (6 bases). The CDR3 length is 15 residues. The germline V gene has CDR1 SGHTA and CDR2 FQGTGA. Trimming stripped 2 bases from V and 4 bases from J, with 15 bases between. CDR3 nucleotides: TGTGCCAGCAGCTTATCTTCCGTGCAGGGGTACGAGCAGTACTTC. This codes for CASSLSSVQGYEQYF.

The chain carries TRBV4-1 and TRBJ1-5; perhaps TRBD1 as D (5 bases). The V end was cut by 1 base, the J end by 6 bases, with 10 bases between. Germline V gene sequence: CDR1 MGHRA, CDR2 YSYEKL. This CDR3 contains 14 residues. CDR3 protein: CASSQVGEGQPQHF. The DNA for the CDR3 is TGCGCCAGCAGCCAAGTAGGGGAAGGTCAGCCCCAGCATTTT.

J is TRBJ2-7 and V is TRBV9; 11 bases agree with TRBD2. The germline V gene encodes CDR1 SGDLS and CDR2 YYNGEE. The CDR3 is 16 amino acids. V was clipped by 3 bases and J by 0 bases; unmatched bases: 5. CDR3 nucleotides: TGTGCCAGCAGCGAGGTAGCGGGGGGGAGCTCCTACGAGCAGTACTTC. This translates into CASSEVAGGSSYEQYF.

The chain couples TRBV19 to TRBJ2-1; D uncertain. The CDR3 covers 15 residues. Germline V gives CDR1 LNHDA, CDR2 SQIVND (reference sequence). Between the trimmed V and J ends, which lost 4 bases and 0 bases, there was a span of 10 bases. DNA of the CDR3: TGTGCCAGTAGTACGACACCCGGCTCCTACAATGAGCAGTTCTTC. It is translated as CASSTTPGSYNEQFF.

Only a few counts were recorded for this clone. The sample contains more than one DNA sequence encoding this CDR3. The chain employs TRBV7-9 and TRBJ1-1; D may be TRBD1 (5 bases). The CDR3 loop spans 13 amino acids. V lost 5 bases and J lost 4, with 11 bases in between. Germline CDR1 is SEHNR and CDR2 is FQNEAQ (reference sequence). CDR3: CASSETAGTEAFF. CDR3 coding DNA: TGTGCCAGCAGCGAGACAGCGGGCACTGAAGCTTTCTTT.

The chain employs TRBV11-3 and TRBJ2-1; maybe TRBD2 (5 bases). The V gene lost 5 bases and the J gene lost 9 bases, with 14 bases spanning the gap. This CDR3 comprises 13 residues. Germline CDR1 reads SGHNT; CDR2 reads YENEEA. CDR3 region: CASSTRAPAEQFF. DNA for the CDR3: TGTGCCAGCAGCACGAGGGCGCCGGCTGAGCAGTTCTTC. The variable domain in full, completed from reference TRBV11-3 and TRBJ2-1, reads EAGVVQSPRYKIIEKKQPVAFWCNPISGHNTLYWYLQNLGQGPELLIRYENEEAVDDSQLPKDRFSAERLKGVDSTLKIQPAELGDSAVYLCASSTRAPAEQFFGPGTRLTVL.

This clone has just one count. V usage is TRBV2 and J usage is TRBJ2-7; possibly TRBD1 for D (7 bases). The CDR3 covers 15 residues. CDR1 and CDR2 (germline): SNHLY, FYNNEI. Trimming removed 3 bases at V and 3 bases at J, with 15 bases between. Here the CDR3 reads CASSDNGGTVYEQYF. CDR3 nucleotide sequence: TGTGCCAGCAGTGATAATGGCGGGACAGTCTACGAGCAGTACTTC.

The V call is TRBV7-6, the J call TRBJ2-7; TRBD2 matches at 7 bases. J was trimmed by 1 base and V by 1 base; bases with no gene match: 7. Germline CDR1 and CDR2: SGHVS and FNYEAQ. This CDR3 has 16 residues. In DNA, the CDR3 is TGTGCCAGCAGCTTAGGGGGGGGTGGTGTGTCCTACGAGCAGTACTTC. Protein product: CASSLGGGGVSYEQYF.

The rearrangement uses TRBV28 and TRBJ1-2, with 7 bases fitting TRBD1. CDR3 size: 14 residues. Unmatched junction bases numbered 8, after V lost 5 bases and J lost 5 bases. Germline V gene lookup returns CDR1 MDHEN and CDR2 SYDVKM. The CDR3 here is CASSPAGTAYGYTF. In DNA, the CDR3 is TGTGCCAGCAGTCCCGCCGGGACAGCATATGGCTACACCTTC.

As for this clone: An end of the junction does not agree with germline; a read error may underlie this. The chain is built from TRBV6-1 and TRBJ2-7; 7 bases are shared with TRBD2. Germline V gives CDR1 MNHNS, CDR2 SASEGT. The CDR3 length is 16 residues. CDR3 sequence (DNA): TGTGCCAGCACTGAAGAGAGGACTAGGCCAGGGTACGAGCAGTACTTC. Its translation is CASTEERTRPGYEQYF.

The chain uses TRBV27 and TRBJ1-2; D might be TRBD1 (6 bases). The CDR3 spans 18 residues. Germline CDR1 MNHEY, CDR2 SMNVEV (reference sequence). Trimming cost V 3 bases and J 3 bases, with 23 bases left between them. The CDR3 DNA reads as TGTGCCAGCAGTTTTGGCCCCAAGCAGGGGCTCTCTGACTATGGCTACACCTTC. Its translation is CASSFGPKQGLSDYGYTF.